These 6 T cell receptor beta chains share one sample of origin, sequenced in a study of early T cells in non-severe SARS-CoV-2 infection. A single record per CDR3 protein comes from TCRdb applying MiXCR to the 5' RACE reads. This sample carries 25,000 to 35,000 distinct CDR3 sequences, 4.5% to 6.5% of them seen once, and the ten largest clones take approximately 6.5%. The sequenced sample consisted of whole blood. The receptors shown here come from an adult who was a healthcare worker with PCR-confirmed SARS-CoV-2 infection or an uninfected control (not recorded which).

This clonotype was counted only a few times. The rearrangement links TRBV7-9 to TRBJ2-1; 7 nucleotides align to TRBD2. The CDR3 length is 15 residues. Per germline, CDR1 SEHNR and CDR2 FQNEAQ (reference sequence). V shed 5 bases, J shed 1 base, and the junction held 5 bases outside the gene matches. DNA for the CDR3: TGTGCCAGCAGCCCCACTAGCGCGTCCTACAATGAGCAGTTCTTC. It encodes CASSPTSASYNEQFF.

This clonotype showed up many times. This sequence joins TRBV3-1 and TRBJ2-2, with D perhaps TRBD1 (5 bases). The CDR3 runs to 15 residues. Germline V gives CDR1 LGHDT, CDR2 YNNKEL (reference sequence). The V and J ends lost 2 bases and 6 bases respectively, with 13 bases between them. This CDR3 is CASSQRRGFSGELFF. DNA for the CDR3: TGTGCCAGCAGCCAACGAAGGGGATTTTCCGGGGAGCTGTTTTTT.

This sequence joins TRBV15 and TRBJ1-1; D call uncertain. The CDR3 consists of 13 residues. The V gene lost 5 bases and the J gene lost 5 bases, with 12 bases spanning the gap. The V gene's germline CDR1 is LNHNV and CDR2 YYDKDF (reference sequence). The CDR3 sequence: CATSEWTGTEAFF. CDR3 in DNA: TGTGCCACCAGCGAGTGGACGGGGACTGAAGCTTTCTTT.

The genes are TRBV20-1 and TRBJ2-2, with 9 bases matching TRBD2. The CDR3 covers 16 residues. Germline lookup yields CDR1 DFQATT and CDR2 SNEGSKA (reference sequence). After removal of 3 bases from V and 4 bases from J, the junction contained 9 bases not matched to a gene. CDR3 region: CSARTSSGTVTGELFF. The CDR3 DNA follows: TGCAGTGCTAGGACATCTAGCGGGACGGTCACCGGGGAGCTGTTTTTT.

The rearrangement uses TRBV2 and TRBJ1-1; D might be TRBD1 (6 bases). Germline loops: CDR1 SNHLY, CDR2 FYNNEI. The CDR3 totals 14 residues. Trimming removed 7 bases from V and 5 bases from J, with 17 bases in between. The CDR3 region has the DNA TGTGCCAGCATGATGACCCAGCAGGGGACTGAAGCTTTCTTT. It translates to CASMMTQQGTEAFF.

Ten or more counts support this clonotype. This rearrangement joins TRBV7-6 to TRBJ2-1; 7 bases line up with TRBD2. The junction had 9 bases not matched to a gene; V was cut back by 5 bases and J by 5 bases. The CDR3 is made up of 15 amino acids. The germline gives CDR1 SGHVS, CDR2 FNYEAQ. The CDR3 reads CASSTGRAGNNEQFF. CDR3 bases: TGTGCCAGCAGCACGGGGAGGGCTGGGAACAATGAGCAGTTCTTC.